The T cell receptor beta chain described here comes from a study of OX40 agonist ivuxolimab in advanced cancers. Study in general: Therapy given before enrollment (anti-PD-1, anti-PD-L1 or anti-CTLA-4) was allowed, and 40% to 50% had some.

Regarding this clone: No antigen is known for it.

Study results and limitations: Compared with CD4+, CD8+ T cells on average had more expanded clones.

Using immunoSEQ multiplex PCR, the repertoire was profiled, and TCRdb retains in-frame clones only, with some absent. The data hold 70,000 to 90,000 clones, with approximately 91% observed a single time. This CDR3 has 15 amino acids. V lost 0 bases and J 5 bases, leaving 11 bases between the germline ends. Germline CDR1 is SGHRS and CDR2 is YFSETQ. V gene TRBV5-1 combines with J gene TRBJ2-2; no reliable D call. Here the sequenced sample was CD4+ or CD8+ T cells sorted from blood, taken in a trial of the OX40 agonist ivuxolimab. The receptor was isolated from an adult with an advanced solid tumor such as melanoma, head and neck, liver or kidney cancer. CDR3 sequence reads: CASSLGPTETGELFF. DNA of the CDR3: TGCGCCAGCAGCTTGGGACCTACAGAGACCGGGGAGCTGTTTTTT.